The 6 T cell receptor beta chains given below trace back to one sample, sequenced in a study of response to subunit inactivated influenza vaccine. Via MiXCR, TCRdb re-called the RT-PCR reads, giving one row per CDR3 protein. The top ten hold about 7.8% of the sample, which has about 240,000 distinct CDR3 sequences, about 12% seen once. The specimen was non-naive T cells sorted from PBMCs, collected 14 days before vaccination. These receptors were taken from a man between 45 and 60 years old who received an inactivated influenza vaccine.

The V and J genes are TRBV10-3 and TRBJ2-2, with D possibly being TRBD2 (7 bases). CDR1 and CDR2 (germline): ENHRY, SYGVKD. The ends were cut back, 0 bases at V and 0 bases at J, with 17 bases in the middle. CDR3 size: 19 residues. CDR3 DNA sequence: TGTGCCATCAGTGAGTCATCAACCTCGGGGGGCCCGAACACCGGGGAGCTGTTTTTT. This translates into CAISESSTSGGPNTGELFF.

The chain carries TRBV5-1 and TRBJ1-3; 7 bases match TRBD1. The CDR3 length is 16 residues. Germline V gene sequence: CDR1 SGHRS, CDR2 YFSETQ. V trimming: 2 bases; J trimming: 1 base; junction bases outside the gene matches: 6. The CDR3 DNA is TGCGCCAGCAGCTTTTGGGACAGCAAATCTGGAAACACCATATATTTT. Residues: CASSFWDSKSGNTIYF.

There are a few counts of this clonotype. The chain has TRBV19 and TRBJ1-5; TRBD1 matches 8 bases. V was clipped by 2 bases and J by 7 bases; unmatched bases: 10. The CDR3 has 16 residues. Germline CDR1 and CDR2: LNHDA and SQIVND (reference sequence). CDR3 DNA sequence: TGTGCCAGTAGTATATTAAGCGGACAGGGAGAACAGCCCCAGCATTTT. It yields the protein CASSILSGQGEQPQHF.

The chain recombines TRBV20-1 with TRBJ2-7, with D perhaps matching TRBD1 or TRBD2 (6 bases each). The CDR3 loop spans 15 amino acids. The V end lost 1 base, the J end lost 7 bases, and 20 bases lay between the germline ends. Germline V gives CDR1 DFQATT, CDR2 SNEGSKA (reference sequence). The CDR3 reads CSARGRGLPLGEQYF. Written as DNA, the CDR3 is TGCAGTGCTAGAGGACGGGGGCTACCCCTTGGTGAGCAGTACTTC.

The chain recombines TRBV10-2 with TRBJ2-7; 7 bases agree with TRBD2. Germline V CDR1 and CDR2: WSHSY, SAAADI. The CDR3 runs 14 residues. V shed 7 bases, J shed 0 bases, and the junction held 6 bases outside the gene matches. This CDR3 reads CASKAGLTSYEQYF. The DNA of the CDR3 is TGCGCCAGCAAAGCGGGACTAACCTCCTACGAGCAGTACTTC.

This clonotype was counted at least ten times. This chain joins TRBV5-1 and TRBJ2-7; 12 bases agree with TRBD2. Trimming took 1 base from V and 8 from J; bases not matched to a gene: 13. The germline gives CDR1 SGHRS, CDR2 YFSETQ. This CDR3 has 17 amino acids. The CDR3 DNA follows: TGCGCCAGCAGCTTGCAGGCTAGCGGGAGGGCCGGTTCCCAGCAGTACTTC. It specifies CASSLQASGRAGSQQYF. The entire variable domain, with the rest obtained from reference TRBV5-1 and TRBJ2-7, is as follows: KAGVTQTPRYLIKTRGQQVTLSCSPISGHRSVSWYQQTPGQGLQFLFEYFSETQRNKGNFPGRFSGRQFSNSRSEMNVSTLELGDSALYLCASSLQASGRAGSQQYFGPGTRLTVT.